One and the same sample provided the 19 T cell receptor beta chains below, sequenced in a study of technical replicates of blood from a handful of donors. Data came from immunoSEQ multiplex PCR; TCRdb stores just in-frame clones and leaves some out. Here the sample spans roughly 69,000 clones, 95% to 98% being singletons. Sequenced: T cells isolated from PBMCs. All receptors derive from a human donor in good health.

The chain combines TRBV5-4 with TRBJ1-2; no reliable D call. V lost 4 bases, J lost 1 base, and 11 bases lay in between. Germline CDR1 reads SGHNT; CDR2 reads YYREEE (reference sequence). This CDR3 comprises 14 residues. The CDR3 coding sequence is TGTGCCAGCAGCCCCCAGGAGGGTAACTATGGCTACACCTTC. It translates to CASSPQEGNYGYTF.

J is TRBJ1-4 and V is TRBV5-6; tentative D call: TRBD1 (5 bases). The CDR3 spans 17 residues. Germline V gene lookup returns CDR1 SGHDT and CDR2 YYEEEE. V lost 2 bases and J lost 0, with 14 bases in between. CDR3: CASSLKGVEATNEKLFF. Written as DNA, the CDR3 is TGTGCCAGCAGCTTAAAAGGGGTCGAAGCAACTAATGAAAAACTGTTTTTT.

This chain links TRBV5-6 with TRBJ2-7; unclear D gene. The germline CDR1 and CDR2 sequences are SGHDT and YYEEEE. Between the trimmed V and J ends, which lost 0 bases and 1 base, there was a span of 8 bases. This CDR3 region has 14 residues. This CDR3 is CASSLDLRSYEQYF. For the CDR3, the DNA is TGTGCCAGCAGCTTGGATCTGCGGTCCTACGAGCAGTACTTC.

This clone was detected once. V and J are TRBV25-1 and TRBJ2-7; D not certain. V lost 5 bases, J lost 1 base, and 12 bases lay in between. Germline-derived CDR1 and CDR2 are MGHDK and SYGVNS. CDR3 length: 14 residues. CDR3 residues: CASSPGRPSYEQYF. As DNA, the CDR3 is TGTGCCAGCAGTCCAGGCCGCCCGTCCTACGAGCAGTACTTC.

CDR3 residues: CASSEETGTLETQYF. The CDR3 DNA reads as TGTGCCAGCAGTGAGGAGACAGGGACGTTAGAGACCCAGTACTTC. The chain links TRBV2 to TRBJ2-5; TRBD1 matches 7 bases. J was trimmed by 4 bases and V by 3 bases; bases with no gene match: 8. CDR1 is SNHLY and CDR2 is FYNNEI in the germline V gene. The CDR3 contains 15 residues.

The rearrangement joins TRBV7-9 to TRBJ2-7, with a tentative D call TRBD1 (5 bases). Germline values: CDR1 SEHNR, CDR2 FQNEAQ (reference sequence). The V end was cut by 1 base, the J end by 2 bases, with 6 bases between. The CDR3 is 13 amino acids. CDR3: CASSLGTTYEQYF. The CDR3, as DNA: TGTGCCAGCAGCTTAGGGACAACCTACGAGCAGTACTTC.

The chain combines TRBV30 with TRBJ2-3; D is possibly TRBD1 (6 bases). CDR1 and CDR2 (germline): GTSNPN, SVGIG (reference sequence). The CDR3 is 14 amino acids. With 3 bases removed from V and 0 bases from J, the gap between germline ends came to 10 bases. The CDR3: CAWSPGVSTDTQYF. The DNA of the CDR3 is TGTGCCTGGAGCCCAGGGGTTAGCACAGATACGCAGTATTTT.

V and J are TRBV30 and TRBJ1-3; 10 nucleotides line up with TRBD1. The CDR3 is made up of 12 amino acids. Looked up from germline, CDR1 is GTSNPN and CDR2 is SVGIG (reference sequence). The CDR3 sequence: CAGTGAGNTIYF. CDR3 bases: TGTGCGGGGACAGGGGCTGGAAACACCATATATTTT. Drawing the rest from reference TRBV30 and TRBJ1-3, the complete variable domain is SQTIHQWPATLVQPVGSPLSLECTVEGTSNPNLYWYRQAAGRGLQLLFYSVGIGQISSEVPQNLSASRPQDRQFILSSKKLLLSDSGFYLCAGTGAGNTIYFGEGSWLTVV.

This chain links TRBV7-2 with TRBJ2-7; possible D gene TRBD1, 6 bases. V was cut by 5 bases and J by 2 bases, with 16 bases left in between. The germline CDR1 and CDR2 sequences are SGHTA and FQGNSA. This CDR3 spans 15 amino acids. In nucleotides, the CDR3 is TGTGCCAGCAGCGTAGAAACTGGACAGACCTACGAGCAGTACTTC. This sequence encodes CASSVETGQTYEQYF.

V and J are TRBV7-2 and TRBJ1-5; TRBD1 matches 8 bases. The junction had 8 bases not matched to a gene; V was cut back by 5 bases and J by 11 bases. Germline values: CDR1 SGHTA, CDR2 FQGNSA. CDR3 size: 13 residues. Written as DNA, the CDR3 is TGTGCCAGCAGCACCGCCCGGGACAGGTCCCAGCATTTT. Amino acid sequence: CASSTARDRSQHF. The complete variable domain, with remaining parts taken from reference TRBV7-2 and TRBJ1-5, reads GAGVSQSPSNKVTEKGKDVELRCDPISGHTALYWYRQSLGQGLEFLIYFQGNSAPDKSGLPSDRFSAERTGGSVSTLTIQRTQQEDSAVYLCASSTARDRSQHFGDGTRLSIL.

The chain carries TRBV11-2 and TRBJ2-7; D unclear. Germline-derived CDR1 and CDR2 are SGHAT and FQNNGV. This CDR3 has 13 residues. Trimming took off 5 bases at V and 2 bases at J, with 10 bases between the two ends. DNA for the CDR3: TGTGCCAGCAGCGGGCATATAGCCTACGAGCAGTACTTC. It codes for CASSGHIAYEQYF. Supplemented by reference TRBV11-2 and TRBJ2-7, the full variable domain reads EAGVAQSPRYKIIEKRQSVAFWCNPISGHATLYWYQQILGQGPKLLIQFQNNGVVDDSQLPKDRFSAERLKGVDSTLKIQPAKLEDSAVYLCASSGHIAYEQYFGPGTRLTVT.

J is TRBJ2-5 and V is TRBV2, with D tentatively TRBD1 (6 bases). Germline V lookup: CDR1 SNHLY, CDR2 FYNNEI. CDR3 size: 13 residues. Trimming took off 5 bases at V and 10 bases at J, with 17 bases between the two ends. The CDR3 spells CASSPAGTLLQYF. Written as DNA, the CDR3 is TGTGCCAGCAGTCCTGCTGGGACACTCCTCCAGTACTTC.

This clone was seen just once. The genes are TRBV10-3 and TRBJ2-3; the D gene is possibly TRBD2 (7 bases). Per the germline V gene, CDR1 is ENHRY and CDR2 is SYGVKD. There are 14 residues in the CDR3. Trimming took 8 bases from V and 5 from J, leaving 17 bases between them. The CDR3 DNA sequence: TGTGCCATCTTAGGGGGGGAATACGGAGATACGCAGTATTTT. This sequence encodes CAILGGEYGDTQYF.

A single count supports this clone. The chain uses TRBV2 and TRBJ2-7; a weak D match, TRBD2 (6 bases). CDR3 length: 15 residues. CDR1 is SNHLY, CDR2 FYNNEI, per germline. V lost 4 bases and J 0 bases, leaving 13 bases between the germline ends. The CDR3 DNA reads as TGTGCCAGCAGTGTACTAGCCACACTCTCCTACGAGCAGTACTTC. Protein product: CASSVLATLSYEQYF.

Here the CDR3 reads CASSYSPDRGDTIYF. The CDR3 DNA follows: TGTGCCAGCAGTTACTCGCCGGACAGGGGGGACACCATATATTTT. V gene TRBV6-6 combines with J gene TRBJ1-3; TRBD1 agrees at 10 bases. Trimming at V came to 0 bases and at J to 8 bases, leaving 4 bases not matched to a gene. The CDR3 is 15 residues long. The germline gives CDR1 MNHNY, CDR2 SVGAGI (reference sequence).

J is TRBJ1-1 and V is TRBV18; D gene unclear. The length of the CDR3 is 13 residues. V lost 8 bases to trimming and J lost 1 base, with 11 bases between them. The germline V gene has CDR1 KGHSH and CDR2 LQKENI. The CDR3 bases are TGTGCCAGCGAAACCCCAGGGAACACTGAAGCTTTCTTT. Its translation: CASETPGNTEAFF.

The rearrangement links TRBV30 to TRBJ2-2; TRBD2 aligns across 7 bases. The junction had 9 bases not matched to a gene; V was cut back by 4 bases and J by 4 bases. This CDR3 has 15 residues. Germline V gene data show CDR1 as GTSNPN and CDR2 as SVGIG (reference sequence). In nucleotides, the CDR3 is TGTGCCTGGAATAGGGACTACCTTCTCACCGGGGAGCTGTTTTTT. This codes for CAWNRDYLLTGELFF.

The chain joins TRBV9 to TRBJ1-5, with TRBD1 identical over 7 bases. With V trimmed by 4 bases and J by 3 bases, 7 bases remained unmatched. Germline V gives CDR1 SGDLS, CDR2 YYNGEE. This CDR3 is built from 15 residues. The CDR3 DNA reads as TGTGCCAGCAGCTTAATGGGACAGCCCAATCAGCCCCAGCATTTT. Protein sequence: CASSLMGQPNQPQHF.

The chain carries TRBV11-2 and TRBJ1-3; possible D gene TRBD1, 6 bases. V gave up 4 bases and J gave up 2 bases, with 9 bases separating them. The V gene's germline CDR1 is SGHAT and CDR2 FQNNGV. The CDR3 totals 14 residues. The chain's CDR3 is CASSSRQAGNTIYF. CDR3 nucleotides: TGTGCCAGCAGCTCACGACAGGCTGGAAACACCATATATTTT.